This T cell receptor (beta chain) stems from a study of T cells after yellow fever vaccination. In regard to this clonotype: This could be a read error, since a much larger clone is one nucleotide away.

A process of 5'RACE template switching, which added a universal primer site and UMIs, was used to make TCR cDNA. TCRdb itself ran the 5' RACE reads through MiXCR, one entry per CDR3 protein. The sample yields 140,000 to 150,000 distinct CDR3 sequences, 5% to 7.5% seen once. The CDR3 spans 15 residues. The germline V gene has CDR1 SGHDN and CDR2 FVKESK. With 5 bases removed from V and 7 bases from J, the gap between germline ends came to 18 bases. This clonotype was sampled from a man younger than 40 who received the YFV17D yellow fever vaccine. The input for sequencing was CD4+ T cells sorted from PBMCs, taken 10 days after the yellow fever booster vaccination. The chain employs TRBV14 and TRBJ2-1; possible D gene TRBD1, 6 bases. CDR3 in amino acids: CASSGRPARGNEQFF. Written as DNA, the CDR3 is TGTGCCAGCAGCGGACGACCAGCAAGGGGGAATGAGCAGTTCTTC.